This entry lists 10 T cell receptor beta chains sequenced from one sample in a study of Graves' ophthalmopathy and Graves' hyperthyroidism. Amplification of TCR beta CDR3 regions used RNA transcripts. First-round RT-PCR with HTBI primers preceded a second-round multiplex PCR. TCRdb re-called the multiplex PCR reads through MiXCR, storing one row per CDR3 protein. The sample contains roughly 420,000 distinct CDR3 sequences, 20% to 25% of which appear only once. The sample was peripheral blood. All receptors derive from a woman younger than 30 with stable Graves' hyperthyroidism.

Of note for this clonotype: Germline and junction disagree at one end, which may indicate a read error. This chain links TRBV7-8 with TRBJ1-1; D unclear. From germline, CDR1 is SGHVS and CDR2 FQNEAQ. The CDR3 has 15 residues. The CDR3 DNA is TGTGCCAGCAGTCGGACTGCCCCCGACAACACTGAAGCTTGCTTT. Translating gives CASSRTAPDNTEACF.

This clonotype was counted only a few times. The CDR3 spells CASSGNRGRLHTEAFF. DNA of the CDR3: TGTGCCAGCAGTGGAAACAGGGGGCGACTTCACACTGAAGCTTTCTTT. V gene TRBV6-1 combines with J gene TRBJ1-1; 9 nucleotides match TRBD1. The CDR3 runs to 16 residues. Germline assignment: CDR1 MNHNS and CDR2 SASEGT. The ends lost 4 bases at V and 3 bases at J; junction bases unmatched: 9.

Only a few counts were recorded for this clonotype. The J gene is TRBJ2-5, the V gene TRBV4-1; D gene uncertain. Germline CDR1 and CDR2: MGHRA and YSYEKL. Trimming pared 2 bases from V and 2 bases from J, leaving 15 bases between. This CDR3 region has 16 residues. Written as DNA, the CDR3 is TGCGCCAGCAGCCAAATGCCTCGGCAGTTACAAGAGACCCAGTACTTC. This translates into CASSQMPRQLQETQYF.

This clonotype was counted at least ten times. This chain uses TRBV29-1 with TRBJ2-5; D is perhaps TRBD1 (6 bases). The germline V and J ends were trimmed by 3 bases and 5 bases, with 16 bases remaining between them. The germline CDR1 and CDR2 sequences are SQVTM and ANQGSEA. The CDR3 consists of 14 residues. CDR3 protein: CSVDSDRRGETQYF. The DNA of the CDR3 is TGCAGCGTTGATTCTGACCGAAGGGGGGAGACCCAGTACTTC. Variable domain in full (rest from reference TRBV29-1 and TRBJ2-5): SAVISQKPSRDICQRGTSLTIQCQVDSQVTMMFWYRQQPGQSLTLIATANQGSEATYESGFVIDKFPISRPNLTFSTLTVSNMSPEDSSIYLCSVDSDRRGETQYFGPGTRLLVL.

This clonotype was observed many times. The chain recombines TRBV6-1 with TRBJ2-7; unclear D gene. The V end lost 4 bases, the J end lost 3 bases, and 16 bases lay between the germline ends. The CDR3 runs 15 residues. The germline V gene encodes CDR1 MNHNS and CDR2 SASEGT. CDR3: CASSGEAAAHYEQYF. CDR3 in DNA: TGTGCCAGCAGTGGGGAAGCTGCTGCCCACTACGAGCAGTACTTC.

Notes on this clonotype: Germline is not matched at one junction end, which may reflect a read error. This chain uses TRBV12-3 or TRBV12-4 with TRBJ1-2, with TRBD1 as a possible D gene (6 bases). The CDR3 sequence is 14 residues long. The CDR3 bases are TGTGCCAGCAGCCGGACAGTAGCTAACTATGGGTACACCTTC. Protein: CASSRTVANYGYTF.

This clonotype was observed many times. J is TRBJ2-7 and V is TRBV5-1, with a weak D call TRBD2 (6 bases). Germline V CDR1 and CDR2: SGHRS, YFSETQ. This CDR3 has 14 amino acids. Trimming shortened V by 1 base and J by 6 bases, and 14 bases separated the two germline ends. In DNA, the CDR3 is TGCGCCAGCAGCTTGTGGTGGGACTCAAGCGAGCAGTACTTC. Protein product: CASSLWWDSSEQYF.

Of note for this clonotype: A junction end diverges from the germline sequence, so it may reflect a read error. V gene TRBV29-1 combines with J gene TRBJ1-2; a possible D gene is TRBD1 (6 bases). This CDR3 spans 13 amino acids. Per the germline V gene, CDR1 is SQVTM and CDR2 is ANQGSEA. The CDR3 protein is CSAGAGTIYGYTF. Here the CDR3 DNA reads TGCAGCGCTGGAGCCGGGACAATCTATGGTTACACCTTC.

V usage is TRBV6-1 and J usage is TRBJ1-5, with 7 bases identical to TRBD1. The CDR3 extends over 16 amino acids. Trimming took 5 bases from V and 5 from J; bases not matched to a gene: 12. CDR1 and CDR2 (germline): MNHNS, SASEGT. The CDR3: CASSPPAGGPHQPQHF. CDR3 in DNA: TGTGCCAGCAGTCCCCCGGCAGGGGGTCCCCATCAGCCCCAGCATTTT.

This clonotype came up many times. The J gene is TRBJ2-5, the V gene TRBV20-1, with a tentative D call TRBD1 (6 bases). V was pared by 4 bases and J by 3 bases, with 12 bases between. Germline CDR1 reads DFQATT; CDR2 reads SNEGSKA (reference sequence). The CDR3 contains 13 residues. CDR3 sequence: CSANRVAKETQYF. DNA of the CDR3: TGCAGTGCTAACAGGGTAGCTAAAGAGACCCAGTACTTC.